The entry below gives a single T cell receptor (beta chain) sequence along with its context. This specimen comes from a study of CD8 T cells in ankylosing spondylitis. Trimming removed 0 bases from V and 1 base from J, with 10 bases in between. There are 15 residues in the CDR3. Germline V gene lookup returns CDR1 SGHRS and CDR2 YFSETQ. Quantitative barcoded 5'-RACE was used to prepare TCR beta libraries. One entry per CDR3 protein results from TCRdb running MiXCR on the 5' RACE reads. The sample holds under 300,000 distinct CDR3 sequences, over 9.5% seen once. Sequencing used blood, either unsorted or a sorted T cell fraction (not recorded which). The rearrangement joins TRBV5-1 to TRBJ2-5; D gene ambiguous. The receptor comes from a male donor with ankylosing spondylitis or in good health (not recorded which). CDR3 DNA sequence: TGCGCCAGCAGCTTGGCCGCCAGATCCCAAGAGACCCAGTACTTC. It yields the protein CASSLAARSQETQYF.